These 5 T cell receptor beta chains share one sample of origin, sequenced in a study of blood T cells in healthy people across ages. A second roughly 7 to 12 cycle PCR used barcoded and J-beta primers. Each CDR3 protein is one row after TCRdb ran MiXCR on the 5' RACE reads. The sample contains roughly 930,000 distinct CDR3 sequences, around 48% of which appear only once. The sample taken for sequencing was blood. All receptors derive from a man between 25 and 39 years old in good health.

The V call is TRBV24-1, the J call TRBJ2-2, with a possible D match to TRBD2 (5 bases). The CDR3 totals 11 residues. Germline CDR1 reads KGHDR; CDR2 reads SFDVKD. Trimming cost V 7 bases and J 6 bases, with 5 bases left between them. CDR3 sequence reads: CATRGAGELFF. In nucleotides, the CDR3 is TGTGCCACCAGGGGAGCCGGGGAGCTGTTTTTT.

The chain uses TRBV28 and TRBJ2-1; 7 bases map to TRBD2. Per the germline V gene, CDR1 is MDHEN and CDR2 is SYDVKM. The CDR3 consists of 14 residues. Trimming removed 3 bases from V and 8 bases from J; junction bases left unmatched: 7. This CDR3 reads CASSLTSRAYEQFF. CDR3 in DNA: TGTGCCAGCAGTTTGACTAGCAGGGCGTATGAGCAGTTCTTC.

The chain carries TRBV6-5 and TRBJ2-1, with TRBD2 matching 9 bases. Germline CDR1 MNHEY, CDR2 SVGAGI. The CDR3 contains 17 residues. The V and J ends lost 3 bases and 6 bases, in that order; junction bases with no gene match: 12. The CDR3 loop reads CASSYGGGGRGSNEQFF. CDR3 nucleotides: TGTGCCAGCAGTTATGGAGGGGGCGGGAGGGGTAGCAATGAGCAGTTCTTC.

A few counts support this clonotype. The chain uses TRBV12-3 or TRBV12-4 and TRBJ2-7; 7 bases are a match to TRBD1. V shed 6 bases and J 7 bases; nucleotides not matched to a gene: 15. This CDR3 contains 15 residues. CDR3 amino acids: CASRETGSVYNEQYF. CDR3 coding DNA: TGTGCCAGCAGGGAGACAGGGTCGGTGTACAATGAGCAGTACTTC.

The J gene is TRBJ2-7, the V gene TRBV27; D possibly corresponds to TRBD1 (6 bases). V lost 3 bases and J 3 bases, leaving 21 bases between the germline ends. Germline CDR1 MNHEY, CDR2 SMNVEV (reference sequence). The CDR3 totals 17 residues. DNA for the CDR3: TGTGCCAGCAGTTTCGGTGGGTTCGTCCAGGGGTTCTACGAGCAGTACTTC. Translation: CASSFGGFVQGFYEQYF.